The clone carrying this T cell receptor beta chain was observed a few times. As yet, its antigen is unknown. From the 5' RACE reads, TCRdb called clonotypes with MiXCR, one entry per CDR3 protein. The sample has 200,000 to 300,000 distinct CDR3 sequences, roughly 6.8% seen once. V shed 2 bases and J shed 2 bases, with 11 bases lying between them. The CDR3 extends over 15 amino acids. Per germline, CDR1 KGHSH and CDR2 LQKENI. The data derive from a study of T cells after yellow fever vaccination. Study results and limitations: Though it reached lower strength, the secondary response hit its peak faster, day 5 versus 15. Subsequent booster samples again held most clones from primary vaccination (approximately 95% CD4, nearly 90% CD8).

The specimen comprised CD4+ T cells sorted from PBMCs, sampled on the day of the yellow fever booster vaccination. The TCR was taken from a man aged 30-40 years who received the YFV17D yellow fever vaccine. V and J are TRBV18 and TRBJ2-3; TRBD2 might be the D (6 bases). The CDR3 is CASSPVGGVTDTQYF. The CDR3 DNA reads TGTGCCAGCTCACCAGTTGGCGGGGTCACAGATACGCAGTATTTT. The full variable domain, with the rest looked up from reference TRBV18 and TRBJ2-3, is NAGVMQNPRHLVRRRGQEARLRCSPMKGHSHVYWYRQLPEEGLKFMVYLQKENIIDESGMPKERFSAEFPKEGPSILRIQQVVRGDSAAYFCASSPVGGVTDTQYFGPGTRLTVL.